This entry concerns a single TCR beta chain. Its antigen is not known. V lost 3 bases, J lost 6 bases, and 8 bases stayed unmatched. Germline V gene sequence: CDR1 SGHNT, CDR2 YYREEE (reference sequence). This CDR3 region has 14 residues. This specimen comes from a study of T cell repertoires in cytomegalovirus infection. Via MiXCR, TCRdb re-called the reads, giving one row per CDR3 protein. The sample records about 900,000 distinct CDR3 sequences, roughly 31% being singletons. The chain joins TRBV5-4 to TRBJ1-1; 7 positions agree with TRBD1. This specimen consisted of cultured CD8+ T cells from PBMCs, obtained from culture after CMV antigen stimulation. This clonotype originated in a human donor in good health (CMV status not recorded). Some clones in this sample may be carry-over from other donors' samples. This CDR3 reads CASSSGQTAAEAFF. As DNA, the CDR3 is TGTGCCAGCAGCTCGGGACAGACCGCCGCTGAAGCTTTCTTT.